The clone carrying this T cell receptor beta chain showed up many times. As yet, its antigen is unknown. The sample comes from a study of T-cell reconstitution after alpha-beta-depleted transplantation in children. TCRbeta library preparation incorporated unique molecular identifiers. MiXCR, run by TCRdb on the PCR reads, gives a single entry per CDR3 protein. The data contain about 280,000 distinct CDR3 sequences, roughly 11% of them singletons. Whole-study findings and limits: Several patients had high TCRbeta diversity at day 60; it came from surviving recipient T cells and thymic progenitors. One year after transplant, T-cell counts and diversity came mostly from newly produced T cells. Several hundred expanded graft clones reportedly gave rise to the alpha-beta T cells present about two months after transplant.

This material consisted of peripheral blood, taken 180 days after TCRalphabeta/CD19-depleted stem cell transplant. This TCR was sampled from a male patient aged 2-9 years who had a stem cell transplant for chronic granulomatous disease, so the T cells may come from the graft donor.

This CDR3 reads CASSFDLAGGLGGEQYF. The CDR3 region has the DNA TGTGCCAGCAGTTTCGACCTAGCGGGAGGACTAGGCGGGGAGCAGTACTTC. The rearrangement joins TRBV12-3 or TRBV12-4 to TRBJ2-7; TRBD2 agrees at 11 bases. The CDR3 extends over 17 amino acids. V dropped 3 bases and J dropped 7; count of bases not matched to a gene: 14.